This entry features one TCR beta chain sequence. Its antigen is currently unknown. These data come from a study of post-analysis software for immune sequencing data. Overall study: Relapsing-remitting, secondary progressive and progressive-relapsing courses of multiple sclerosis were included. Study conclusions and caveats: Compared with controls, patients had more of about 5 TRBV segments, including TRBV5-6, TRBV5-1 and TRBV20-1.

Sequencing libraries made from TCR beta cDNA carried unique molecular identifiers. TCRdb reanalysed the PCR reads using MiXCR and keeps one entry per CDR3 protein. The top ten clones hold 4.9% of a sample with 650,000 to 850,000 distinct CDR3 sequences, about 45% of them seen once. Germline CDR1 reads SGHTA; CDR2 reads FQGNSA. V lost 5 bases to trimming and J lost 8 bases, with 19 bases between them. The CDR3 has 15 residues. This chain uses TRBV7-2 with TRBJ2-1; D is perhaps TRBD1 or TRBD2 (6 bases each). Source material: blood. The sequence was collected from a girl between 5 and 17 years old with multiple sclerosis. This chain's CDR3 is CASSIWTAGGDEQFF. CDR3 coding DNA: TGTGCCAGCAGCATCTGGACGGCCGGGGGCGATGAGCAGTTCTTC.